This T cell receptor (beta chain) was captured by sequencing in a study of blood T cell repertoires in COVID-19. Sequenced by immunoSEQ multiplex PCR; TCRdb stores in-frame clones only, minus some. The repertoire holds approximately 200,000 clones, with roughly 81% as singletons. CDR1 and CDR2 (germline): MDHEN, SYDVKM. Trimming took 5 bases from V and 8 from J; bases not matched to a gene: 13. The CDR3 extends over 15 amino acids. The sequenced sample consisted of peripheral blood. The TCR comes from a man in his fifties who had recovered from COVID-19. The rearrangement joins TRBV28 to TRBJ1-2; 8 nucleotides align to TRBD1. CDR3 nucleotide sequence: TGTGCCAGCAGTCACCTGACAGGGGAGGTTCGGGGCTACACCTTC. It encodes CASSHLTGEVRGYTF.